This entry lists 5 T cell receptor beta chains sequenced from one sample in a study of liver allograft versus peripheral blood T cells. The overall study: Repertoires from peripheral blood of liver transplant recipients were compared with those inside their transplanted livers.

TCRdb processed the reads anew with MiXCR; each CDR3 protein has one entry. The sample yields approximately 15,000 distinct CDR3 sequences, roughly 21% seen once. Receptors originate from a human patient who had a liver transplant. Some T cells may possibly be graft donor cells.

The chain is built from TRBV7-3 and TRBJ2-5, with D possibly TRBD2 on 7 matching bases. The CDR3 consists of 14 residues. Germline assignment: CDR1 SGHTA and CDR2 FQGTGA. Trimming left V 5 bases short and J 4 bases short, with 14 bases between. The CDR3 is CASSTPGEGETQYF. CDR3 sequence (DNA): TGTGCCAGCAGCACCCCAGGGGAGGGAGAGACCCAGTACTTC.

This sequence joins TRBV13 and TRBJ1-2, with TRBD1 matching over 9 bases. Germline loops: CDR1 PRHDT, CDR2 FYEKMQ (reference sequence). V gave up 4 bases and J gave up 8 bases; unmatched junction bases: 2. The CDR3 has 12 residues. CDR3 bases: TGTGCCAGCAGCTGGGACAGGGTCGGCTACACCTTC. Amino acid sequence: CASSWDRVGYTF. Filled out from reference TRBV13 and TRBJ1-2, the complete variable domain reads AAGVIQSPRHLIKEKRETATLKCYPIPRHDTVYWYQQGPGQDPQFLISFYEKMQSDKGSIPDRFSAQQFSDYHSELNMSSLELGDSALYFCASSWDRVGYTFGSGTRLTVV.

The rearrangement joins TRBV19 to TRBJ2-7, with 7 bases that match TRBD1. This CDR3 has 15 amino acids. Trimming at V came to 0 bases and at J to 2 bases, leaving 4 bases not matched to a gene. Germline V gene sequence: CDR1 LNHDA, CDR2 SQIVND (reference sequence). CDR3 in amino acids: CASSIDGTAAYEQYF. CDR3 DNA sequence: TGTGCCAGTAGTATAGATGGGACAGCGGCCTACGAGCAGTACTTC. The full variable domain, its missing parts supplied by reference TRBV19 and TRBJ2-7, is DGGITQSPKYLFRKEGQNVTLSCEQNLNHDAMYWYRQDPGQGLRLIYYSQIVNDFQKGDIAEGYSVSREKKESFPLTVTSAQKNPTAFYLCASSIDGTAAYEQYFGPGTRLTVT.

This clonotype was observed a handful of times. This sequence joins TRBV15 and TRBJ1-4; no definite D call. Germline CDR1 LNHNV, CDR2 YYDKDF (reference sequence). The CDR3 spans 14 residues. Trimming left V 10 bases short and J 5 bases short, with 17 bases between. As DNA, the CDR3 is TGTGCCATCGCAGAAGACTCGGGAAATGAAAAACTGTTTTTT. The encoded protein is CAIAEDSGNEKLFF. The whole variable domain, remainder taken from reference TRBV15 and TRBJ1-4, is DAMVIQNPRYQVTQFGKPVTLSCSQTLNHNVMYWYQQKSSQAPKLLFHYYDKDFNNEADTPDNFQSRRPNTSFCFLDIRSPGLGDTAMYLCAIAEDSGNEKLFFGSGTQLSVL.

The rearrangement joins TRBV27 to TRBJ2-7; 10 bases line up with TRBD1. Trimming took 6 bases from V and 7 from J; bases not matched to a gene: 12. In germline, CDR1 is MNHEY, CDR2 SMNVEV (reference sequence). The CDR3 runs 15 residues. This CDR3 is CASRTGTGQGREQYF. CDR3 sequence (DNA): TGTGCCAGCAGAACAGGGACGGGACAGGGGAGGGAGCAGTACTTC.